These 17 T cell receptor beta chains share one sample of origin, sequenced in a study of vaccination and CD4 T cells after COVID-19. The Oncomine TCR Beta short-read assay was applied to DNA of cultured CD4+ T cells. MiXCR was run by TCRdb on the PCR reads, yielding one entry per CDR3 protein. The sample records roughly 22,000 distinct CDR3 sequences, over 25% being singletons. For these receptors, no antigen is known. Treatment reported: roughly 10-day PBMC culture with coronavirus spike peptide pools or control peptides (ViraFEST assay). The sample was cultured CD4+ T cells from blood. The receptors derive from a human donor with COVID-19.

This chain links TRBV27 with TRBJ2-7; the D gene could be TRBD1 or TRBD2 (5 bases each). The CDR3 covers 15 residues. Germline-derived CDR1 and CDR2 are MNHEY and SMNVEV (reference sequence). Trimming took off 2 bases at V and 2 bases at J, with 13 bases between the two ends. The CDR3 DNA reads TGTGCCAGCAGTTTACCGGGGACCCCGGCCTACGAGCAGTACTTC. It translates to CASSLPGTPAYEQYF.

The rearrangement uses TRBV19 and TRBJ1-5; D is possibly TRBD1 (6 bases). The CDR3 runs to 13 residues. The germline gives CDR1 LNHDA, CDR2 SQIVND (reference sequence). V gave up 5 bases and J gave up 8 bases, with 13 bases separating them. CDR3 bases: TGTGCCAGTAGTCCACAGGGAGGGGAGCCCCAGCATTTT. Amino acids: CASSPQGGEPQHF.

The V and J genes are TRBV20-1 and TRBJ1-2; a possible D gene is TRBD1 (5 bases). The V gene lost 4 bases and the J gene lost 8 bases, with 23 bases spanning the gap. Germline CDR1 DFQATT, CDR2 SNEGSKA (reference sequence). This CDR3 comprises 15 residues. This CDR3 is CSAKDPGGGHGGYTF. Written as DNA, the CDR3 is TGCAGTGCTAAGGATCCTGGGGGTGGGCATGGAGGCTACACCTTC.

With regard to this clonotype: At one end the junction does not follow the germline gene, possibly because of a read error. CDR3 in amino acids: CASSAGQGAGQLQHF. For the CDR3, the DNA is TGTGCCAGCAGTGCGGGACAGGGGGCAGGTCAGCTCCAGCATTTT. This chain links TRBV2 with TRBJ1-5, with 12 bases that match TRBD1. CDR3 length: 15 amino acids. The germline V gene encodes CDR1 SNHLY and CDR2 FYNNEI.

The rearrangement joins TRBV7-9 to TRBJ1-2, with 12 bases aligning to TRBD1. J lost 4 bases, V lost 5 bases, and 5 bases had no gene match. The CDR3 is made up of 15 amino acids. Germline assignment: CDR1 SEHNR and CDR2 FQNEAQ (reference sequence). The chain's CDR3 is CASSPGQGAFYGYTF. The CDR3, as DNA: TGTGCCAGCAGCCCGGGACAGGGGGCTTTCTATGGCTACACCTTC.

CDR3 sequence (DNA): TGTGCCAGCAGAACTATCAGACAGGGATCGACTAACTATGGCTACACCTTC. Its translation is CASRTIRQGSTNYGYTF. The V gene is TRBV6-1, the J gene TRBJ1-2; TRBD1 matches at 7 bases. The J segment lost 0 bases and the V segment lost 6 bases, leaving 13 bases of the junction unmatched. Germline V gives CDR1 MNHNS, CDR2 SASEGT. The CDR3 contains 17 residues.

This clonotype was seen more than once but under ten times. The rearrangement joins TRBV4-2 to TRBJ2-3, with a possible D match to TRBD1 (5 bases). V was pared by 4 bases and J by 6 bases, with 26 bases between. The germline CDR1 and CDR2 sequences are LGHNA and YNFKEQ. This CDR3 has 18 amino acids. For the CDR3, the DNA is TGTGCCAGCAGCCTACTAACAATAGCAGGGAACCAGTGGGATACGCAGTATTTT. Its protein is CASSLLTIAGNQWDTQYF.

This clonotype was seen a few times. The rearrangement uses TRBV24-1 and TRBJ2-7; TRBD1 matches at 12 bases. Trimming removed 1 base from V and 6 bases from J; junction bases left unmatched: 12. This CDR3 is 18 amino acids long. Germline V lookup: CDR1 KGHDR, CDR2 SFDVKD. The CDR3 is CATSDFLCRDRGQLEQYF. CDR3 nucleotides: TGTGCCACCAGTGATTTCCTGTGTAGGGACAGGGGGCAACTCGAGCAGTACTTC.

This sequence joins TRBV11-2 and TRBJ1-5; no clear D gene. With 0 bases removed from V and 4 bases from J, the gap between germline ends came to 10 bases. CDR1 and CDR2 (germline): SGHAT, FQNNGV. This CDR3 comprises 15 residues. The CDR3 here is CASSLDIRNNQPQHF. For the CDR3, the DNA is TGTGCCAGCAGCTTAGATATACGGAATAATCAGCCCCAGCATTTT.

This clonotype was picked up a small number of times. The chain uses TRBV30 and TRBJ1-1, with 7 bases matching TRBD1. With V trimmed by 8 bases and J by 6 bases, 12 bases remained unmatched. This CDR3 is built from 13 residues. CDR1 is GTSNPN, CDR2 SVGIG, per germline (reference sequence). This CDR3 reads CAQSRGMIAEAFF. The CDR3 DNA reads as TGTGCCCAAAGCAGGGGGATGATCGCTGAAGCTTTCTTT.

The rearrangement joins TRBV11-1 to TRBJ2-5; D possibly uses TRBD1 or TRBD2 (5 bases each). This CDR3 is 13 amino acids long. Trimming removed 3 bases from V and 5 bases from J, with 10 bases in between. Germline assignment: CDR1 SGHAT and CDR2 FQDESV (reference sequence). CDR3 loop: CASSLGVMETQYF. In DNA, the CDR3 is TGTGCCAGCAGCTTGGGGGTCATGGAGACCCAGTACTTC.

This clonotype came up a few times. DNA of the CDR3: TGTGCCAGCAGTGGGGGACTAGCGGGGAAAGAGACCCAGTACTTC. Translation: CASSGGLAGKETQYF. V is TRBV2 and J is TRBJ2-5; 13 positions match TRBD2. CDR1 and CDR2 (germline): SNHLY, FYNNEI. Trimming took 4 bases from V and 3 from J; bases not matched to a gene: 2. The CDR3 runs to 15 residues.

This chain joins TRBV19 and TRBJ2-7; D tentatively reads TRBD1 or TRBD2 (5 bases each). Germline CDR1 and CDR2: LNHDA and SQIVND (reference sequence). The V and J ends lost 3 bases and 1 base respectively, with 25 bases between them. This CDR3 comprises 19 residues. CDR3 sequence: CASSISRSSGLGHSYEQYF. Written as DNA, the CDR3 is TGTGCCAGTAGTATTAGTAGGTCTTCGGGGCTTGGGCATTCCTACGAGCAGTACTTC.

The sample holds a few counts of this clonotype. This chain's CDR3 is CSARLAKSHEQYF. CDR3 DNA sequence: TGCAGTGCTAGACTAGCGAAATCCCACGAGCAGTACTTC. The genes are TRBV20-1 and TRBJ2-7; perhaps TRBD2 as D (6 bases). Per the germline V gene, CDR1 is DFQATT and CDR2 is SNEGSKA (reference sequence). The CDR3 contains 13 residues. With 2 bases removed from V and 5 bases from J, the gap between germline ends came to 13 bases.

In its sample, this clonotype was seen once. The genes are TRBV27 and TRBJ2-7; possible D gene TRBD1, 6 bases. The V gene's germline CDR1 is MNHEY and CDR2 SMNVEV (reference sequence). V lost 1 base and J 7 bases, leaving 17 bases between the germline ends. CDR3 size: 15 residues. The CDR3 loop reads CASSLLGATLWEQYF. CDR3 nucleotide sequence: TGTGCCAGCAGTTTATTGGGGGCAACGCTATGGGAGCAGTACTTC.

The chain couples TRBV9 to TRBJ1-2; D remains unclear. The germline V gene encodes CDR1 SGDLS and CDR2 YYNGEE. V lost 5 bases and J 0 bases, leaving 11 bases between the germline ends. The CDR3 runs 14 residues. CDR3 nucleotides: TGTGCCAGCAGAATGGACGGATCTAACTATGGCTACACCTTC. It translates to CASRMDGSNYGYTF.

V gene TRBV5-5 combines with J gene TRBJ2-3; 8 bases are shared with TRBD1. Germline V gives CDR1 SGHKS, CDR2 YYEKEE (reference sequence). This CDR3 has 16 residues. V lost 4 bases and J lost 0; bases outside the gene matches: 7. The CDR3, as DNA: TGTGCCAGCAGCCGAAGACAGGGGCCTAGCACAGATACGCAGTATTTT. This sequence encodes CASSRRQGPSTDTQYF.